Listed below are T cell receptor beta chains from one sample, sequenced in a study of STAT3 mutations in large granular lymphocyte leukemia. Produced via immunoSEQ multiplex PCR; TCRdb's table is partial and in-frame only. The table records about 24,000 clones, around 93% of them present only once. What was sequenced was peripheral blood mononuclear cells. The receptors derive from a man aged 40-49 years with T-cell large granular lymphocyte leukemia. Some clones in this sample may be carry-over from other donors' samples. Both conserved end residues are part of each CDR3. D genes are given only for firm matches.

d_call | j_call | v_call | cdr3_aa | cdr3_nt
. | TRBJ1-5 | TRBV28 | CASTSILSNQPQHF | TGTGCCAGCACAAGCATTCTTAGCAATCAGCCCCAGCATTTT
. | TRBJ1-6 | TRBV4-3 | CASSQDLQAGDSPLHF | TGCGCCAGCAGCCAAGATTTGCAGGCCGGGGATTCACCCCTCCACTTT
. | TRBJ2-7 | TRBV30 | CAWSRGSYEQYF | TGTGCCTGGTCGAGGGGCTCCTACGAGCAGTACTTC
. | TRBJ2-3 | TRBV4-1 | CASSQDRAYTDTQYF | TGCGCCAGCAGCCAAGATCGAGCGTACACAGATACGCAGTATTTT
. | TRBJ2-7 | TRBV29-1 | CSVTRTVPYEQYF | TGCAGCGTTACCCGGACGGTACCCTACGAGCAGTACTTC
. | TRBJ2-2 | TRBV5-4 | CASSQGGAWAGELFF | TGTGCCAGCAGTCAGGGGGGGGCATGGGCCGGGGAGCTGTTTTTT
TRBD1 | TRBJ2-7 | TRBV29-1 | CSVGGTGNHEQYF | TGCAGCGTTGGAGGGACAGGGAACCACGAGCAGTACTTC
. | TRBJ2-7 | TRBV5-1 | CASSQTYEQYF | TGCGCCAGCAGCCAGACCTACGAGCAGTACTTC
. | TRBJ1-1 | TRBV5-1 | CASSPGGENTEAFF | TGCGCCAGCAGTCCGGGGGGGGAGAACACTGAAGCTTTCTTT
. | TRBJ1-5 | TRBV19 | CASSISSGTRYQPQHF | TGTGCCAGTAGTATATCTTCGGGGACAAGGTATCAGCCCCAGCATTTT
. | TRBJ1-5 | TRBV6-1 | CASSELDVSPQHF | TGTGCCAGCAGTGAATTGGACGTTAGCCCCCAGCATTTT